At least ten counts were recorded for the clone carrying this T cell receptor beta chain. Its antigen is still unknown. The record originates from a study of CD8+CD57+ T cells in acquired aplastic anemia. Study overall: Quantities of DNA derived from sorted CD4+ and CD8+ cells averaged approximately 3.3 ug.

Only patients with CD8+CD57+ cell expansion on flow cytometry were chosen for sequencing. Severe acquired aplastic anemia was present in all patients. The use of genomic DNA as template underpinned the TCR beta VDJ and CDR3 profiling. MiXCR, run by TCRdb on the reads, gives a single entry per CDR3 protein. This table holds about 200,000 distinct CDR3 sequences, approximately 51% found once. Points from the study as a whole: Between patients and controls, approximately 29 CD8+ CDR3 sequences were found in common. Patients and controls were not found to differ significantly in CD8+ Simpson's diversity.

The CDR3 has 12 residues. Germline CDR1 is SEHNR and CDR2 is FQNEAQ (reference sequence). V was shortened by 1 base and J by 10 bases, with 5 bases between the two germline ends. The V gene is TRBV7-9, the J gene TRBJ1-6, with no clear D. The sequencing sample was made of sorted CD4+, CD8+, or CD8+CD57+ T cells (not recorded which) from PBMCs. This TCR was sampled from a human donor with aplastic anemia. CDR3: CASSLEGSPLHF. The CDR3 DNA sequence: TGTGCCAGCAGCTTAGAAGGGTCACCCCTCCACTTT. Complete variable domain (other parts from reference TRBV7-9 and TRBJ1-6): DTGVSQNPRHKITKRGQNVTFRCDPISEHNRLYWYRQTLGQGPEFLTYFQNEAQLEKSRLLSDRFSAERPKGSFSTLEIQRTEQGDSAMYLCASSLEGSPLHFGNGTRLTVT.